The 30 T cell receptor beta chains presented below share a single source sample, sequenced in a study of T-cell memory formation after mild COVID-19 (dated by TCRdb to 2020 to 2022). The library was built by means of 5' RACE. The data were produced on an Illumina NovaSeq 6000. TCRdb's own reprocessing of the public reads used fastp at Q25 and MiXCR and kept productive beta chains. Merged by CDR3 protein, the rows form single entries marked with the most common genes and DNA. Recorded for this sample are more than 300,000 distinct CDR3 sequences; approximately 14% of them occurred a single time. The ten largest account for 21% of the sample. Material for sequencing was PBMCs or a T cell subset sorted from them (not recorded which). Source of these receptors: a man between 18 and 29 years old who had mild COVID-19 (a few samples of this study predate the infection). The sample titles of this study are shuffled in the database, so cell type and time point are left out; the donor was told from shared clones.

This clonotype was observed at least ten times. The chain carries TRBV29-1 and TRBJ2-3, with a weak D call TRBD1 (7 bases). Germline V CDR1 and CDR2: SQVTM, ANQGSEA. The CDR3 runs 13 residues. Between the trimmed V and J ends, which lost 7 bases and 1 base, there was a span of 12 bases. The CDR3 DNA follows: TGCAGCGGGCGGGACAGCCGCACAGATACGCAGTATTTT. Its translation: CSGRDSRTDTQYF.

The chain combines TRBV27 with TRBJ1-1; no clear D gene. Between the trimmed V and J ends, which lost 3 bases and 4 bases, there was a span of 9 bases. Germline CDR1 MNHEY, CDR2 SMNVEV (reference sequence). There are 13 residues in the CDR3. CDR3 amino acids: CASSFGVGTEAFF. The CDR3 DNA sequence: TGTGCCAGCAGTTTTGGGGTAGGCACTGAAGCTTTCTTT.

The chain carries TRBV29-1 and TRBJ1-2; D gene ambiguous. CDR1 and CDR2 from the germline V gene are SQVTM and ANQGSEA. This CDR3 has 12 amino acids. V lost 3 bases to trimming and J lost 1 base, with 6 bases between them. CDR3 sequence: CSVDGYNYGYTF. DNA of the CDR3: TGCAGCGTTGACGGGTATAACTATGGCTACACCTTC. Drawing the rest from reference TRBV29-1 and TRBJ1-2, the complete variable domain is SAVISQKPSRDICQRGTSLTIQCQVDSQVTMMFWYRQQPGQSLTLIATANQGSEATYESGFVIDKFPISRPNLTFSTLTVSNMSPEDSSIYLCSVDGYNYGYTFGSGTRLTVV.

Only a few counts were recorded for this clonotype. This chain joins TRBV20-1 and TRBJ2-7; D not resolved. Germline-derived CDR1 and CDR2 are DFQATT and SNEGSKA (reference sequence). Trimming stripped 8 bases from V and 3 bases from J, with 17 bases between. This CDR3 spans 13 amino acids. Here the CDR3 reads CSFLVRTDYEQYF. The CDR3 nucleotides are TGCAGTTTTCTGGTCAGAACCGACTACGAGCAGTACTTC.

This clonotype was observed many times. The gene calls are TRBV7-2 and TRBJ2-2, with D hard to call. CDR1 and CDR2 from the germline V gene are SGHTA and FQGNSA. The CDR3 runs 13 residues. Trimming cost V 5 bases and J 3 bases, with 7 bases left between them. CDR3 sequence reads: CASSLADTGELFF. Here the CDR3 DNA reads TGTGCCAGCAGCCTCGCGGACACCGGGGAGCTGTTTTTT. The variable domain in full, completed from reference TRBV7-2 and TRBJ2-2, reads GAGVSQSPSNKVTEKGKDVELRCDPISGHTALYWYRQSLGQGLEFLIYFQGNSAPDKSGLPSDRFSAERTGGSVSTLTIQRTQQEDSAVYLCASSLADTGELFFGEGSRLTVL.

The V gene is TRBV7-2, the J gene TRBJ2-1; D is perhaps TRBD2 (6 bases). The CDR3 is 14 amino acids. CDR1 is SGHTA, CDR2 FQGNSA, per germline. Trimming cost V 4 bases and J 9 bases, with 16 bases left between them. CDR3 DNA: TGTGCCAGCAGCTCCGGGACCGGGGGAGGTGAGCAGTTCTTC. Translated, it gives CASSSGTGGGEQFF.

This clonotype was detected a few times. The chain has TRBV9 and TRBJ2-5; possibly TRBD1 or TRBD2 for D (5 bases each). V was pared by 4 bases and J by 2 bases, with 18 bases between. The CDR3 spans 16 residues. Germline-derived CDR1 and CDR2 are SGDLS and YYNGEE. CDR3 amino acids: CASSHQGYGAQETQYF. The DNA of the CDR3 is TGTGCCAGCAGCCATCAAGGGTACGGGGCGCAAGAGACCCAGTACTTC.

V and J are TRBV9 and TRBJ2-2; 8 bases align to TRBD1. The CDR3 is 14 residues long. Germline-derived CDR1 and CDR2 are SGDLS and YYNGEE. The ends lost 3 bases at V and 7 bases at J; junction bases unmatched: 5. The CDR3: CASSEGTGGGELFF. CDR3 bases: TGTGCCAGCAGCGAGGGGACAGGCGGCGGGGAGCTGTTTTTT.

The chain couples TRBV14 to TRBJ1-4; maybe TRBD1 (5 bases). This CDR3 contains 22 residues. The germline V gene has CDR1 SGHDN and CDR2 FVKESK. V lost 0 bases and J 2 bases, leaving 28 bases between the germline ends. CDR3 loop: CASSQDSGPWQGRPVTNEKLFF. The CDR3 DNA reads as TGTGCCAGCAGCCAAGATTCTGGTCCATGGCAGGGACGTCCGGTGACTAATGAAAAACTGTTTTTT.

The chain combines TRBV20-1 with TRBJ1-1; D unclear. From germline, CDR1 is DFQATT and CDR2 SNEGSKA (reference sequence). This CDR3 is built from 13 residues. V was cut by 6 bases and J by 1 base, with 12 bases left in between. The CDR3 reads CSAPWGGNTEAFF. CDR3 nucleotides: TGCAGTGCCCCTTGGGGAGGGAACACTGAAGCTTTCTTT.

This clonotype was seen more than once but under ten times. The chain has TRBV6-2 or TRBV6-3 and TRBJ1-2; no reliable D call. Germline lookup yields CDR1 MNHEY and CDR2 SVGEGT. Trimming left V 2 bases short and J 4 bases short, with 11 bases between. There are 14 residues in the CDR3. The CDR3 nucleotides are TGTGCCAGCAGTTACGGCAGCCTATTCTATGGCTACACCTTC. As protein: CASSYGSLFYGYTF.

The J gene is TRBJ1-1, the V gene TRBV5-1, with 9 bases aligning to TRBD1. Looked up from germline, CDR1 is SGHRS and CDR2 is YFSETQ. V trimming: 4 bases; J trimming: 3 bases; junction bases outside the gene matches: 4. The CDR3 has 14 amino acids. The CDR3 reads CASSTGQGYTEAFF. The CDR3 nucleotides are TGCGCCAGCAGCACGGGACAGGGATACACTGAAGCTTTCTTT.

This chain uses TRBV12-3 or TRBV12-4 with TRBJ1-1, with D unresolved. This CDR3 comprises 15 residues. V lost 5 bases and J 5 bases, leaving 18 bases between the germline ends. The CDR3 loop reads CASSPRLTLITEAFF. In DNA form, the CDR3 reads TGTGCCAGCAGTCCACGACTAACACTGATAACTGAAGCTTTCTTT.

This clonotype was found a few times. In DNA form, the CDR3 reads TGCGCCAGCGCCGCCGGAACTAGCGGTGAAGAGACCCAGTACTTC. Translated, it gives CASAAGTSGEETQYF. This chain links TRBV5-1 with TRBJ2-5; 8 nucleotides align to TRBD2. Germline CDR1 SGHRS, CDR2 YFSETQ. The CDR3 has 15 amino acids. The V and J ends lost 7 bases and 3 bases, in that order; junction bases with no gene match: 11.

V usage is TRBV7-2 and J usage is TRBJ2-7, with D possibly matching TRBD1 (6 bases). The CDR3 has 13 residues. Germline V gene sequence: CDR1 SGHTA, CDR2 FQGNSA. Trimming cost V 6 bases and J 9 bases, with 18 bases left between them. The CDR3: CASRPYDRLWQYF. DNA for the CDR3: TGTGCCAGCAGACCTTATGACAGGCTATGGCAGTACTTC.

In this sample, this clonotype turned up a few times. The chain links TRBV20-1 to TRBJ2-3; D could derive from TRBD1 or TRBD2 (5 bases each). The CDR3 is 13 residues long. The V end lost 2 bases, the J end lost 3 bases, and 9 bases lay between the germline ends. Germline values: CDR1 DFQATT, CDR2 SNEGSKA (reference sequence). CDR3 loop: CSARRDQTDTQYF. The CDR3 nucleotides read TGCAGTGCTAGACGGGACCAAACAGATACGCAGTATTTT.

The chain uses TRBV5-1 and TRBJ2-2; D is unresolved. The CDR3 is 15 amino acids. With 2 bases removed from V and 4 bases from J, the gap between germline ends came to 12 bases. Per germline, CDR1 SGHRS and CDR2 YFSETQ. The CDR3 here is CASSLKSRVTGELFF. In DNA, the CDR3 is TGCGCCAGCAGCTTAAAGAGCCGGGTCACCGGGGAGCTGTTTTTT.

This clonotype has only a few counts. The J gene is TRBJ1-4, the V gene TRBV10-3; 7 bases line up with TRBD1. CDR1 is ENHRY, CDR2 SYGVKD, per germline. The CDR3 consists of 16 residues. Trimming cost V 5 bases and J 3 bases; bases outside gene matches: 9. The CDR3 DNA sequence: TGTGCCATCAGTTTGGGACAGAGCCCTGCTAATGAAAAACTGTTTTTT. The encoded protein is CAISLGQSPANEKLFF.

The J gene is TRBJ2-5, the V gene TRBV5-1, with D possibly TRBD2 on 5 matching bases. The germline gives CDR1 SGHRS, CDR2 YFSETQ. Between the trimmed V and J ends, which lost 3 bases and 5 bases, there was a span of 11 bases. The CDR3 extends over 13 amino acids. The CDR3 DNA follows: TGCGCCAGCAGCTCTGAAGCGGCGGAGACCCAGTACTTC. Translating gives CASSSEAAETQYF.

The chain has TRBV7-6 and TRBJ1-1, with unresolved D. CDR3 length equals 13 residues. V was clipped by 7 bases and J by 3 bases, with 12 bases between them. Germline assignment: CDR1 SGHVS and CDR2 FNYEAQ. The chain's CDR3 is CASKKNGYTEAFF. The CDR3 DNA is TGTGCCAGCAAAAAGAATGGTTACACTGAAGCTTTCTTT.

This clonotype occurred a few times. This chain uses TRBV5-1 with TRBJ1-1, with D maybe TRBD1 (5 bases). The germline V gene has CDR1 SGHRS and CDR2 YFSETQ. Deletions cut 3 bases from V and 4 bases from J, with 16 bases between. The CDR3 runs 15 residues. The CDR3 is CASSSLGVEGTEAFF. CDR3 coding DNA: TGCGCCAGCAGCTCGTTGGGGGTCGAGGGCACTGAAGCTTTCTTT.

The chain is built from TRBV25-1 and TRBJ1-2; 8 nucleotides align to TRBD1. This CDR3 region has 17 residues. The junction had 17 bases not matched to a gene; V was cut back by 4 bases and J by 7 bases. CDR1 and CDR2 (germline): MGHDK, SYGVNS. The CDR3 nucleotides are TGTGCCAGCAGTGCCTCAGGGACAGGACCCAGCAAGGCTGGCTACACCTTC. Its translation is CASSASGTGPSKAGYTF.

The chain uses TRBV4-1 and TRBJ1-6, with D maybe TRBD1 (6 bases). Per germline, CDR1 MGHRA and CDR2 YSYEKL. This CDR3 comprises 18 residues. The V end was cut by 0 bases, the J end by 9 bases, with 21 bases between. The CDR3 protein is CASSQEPQTGGNSSPLHF. CDR3 nucleotide sequence: TGCGCCAGCAGCCAAGAGCCCCAGACAGGAGGAAATAGTTCACCCCTCCACTTT.

This clonotype occurred a few times. The chain couples TRBV27 to TRBJ1-5; possible D gene TRBD1, 5 bases. CDR3 length equals 15 residues. Trimming stripped 6 bases from V and 0 bases from J, with 12 bases between. The germline gives CDR1 MNHEY, CDR2 SMNVEV (reference sequence). The CDR3 sequence: CASSDHRYSNQPQHF. In DNA, the CDR3 is TGTGCCAGCAGCGACCACAGGTATAGCAATCAGCCCCAGCATTTT.

This clonotype was found many times. The J gene is TRBJ2-1, the V gene TRBV5-1; the D call may be TRBD1 or TRBD2 (5 bases each). V was clipped by 3 bases and J by 4 bases, with 20 bases between them. CDR1 is SGHRS, CDR2 YFSETQ, per germline. The CDR3 consists of 17 residues. CDR3 protein: CASSSPVGTLWYNEQFF. The CDR3 region has the DNA TGCGCCAGCAGCTCACCCGTGGGGACCCTTTGGTACAATGAGCAGTTCTTC.

CDR3: CASSLTTGGLGEQYF. CDR3 coding DNA: TGCGCCAGCAGCTTGACCACCGGGGGCTTGGGCGAGCAGTACTTC. This sequence joins TRBV5-1 and TRBJ2-7; D is tentatively TRBD1 or TRBD2 (6 bases each). V shed 1 base and J shed 6 bases, with 17 bases lying between them. Germline V gene data show CDR1 as SGHRS and CDR2 as YFSETQ. This CDR3 has 15 amino acids.

The V call is TRBV25-1, the J call TRBJ2-7; no clear D. CDR1 is MGHDK and CDR2 is SYGVNS in the germline V gene. Trimming pared 8 bases from V and 3 bases from J, leaving 20 bases between. The CDR3 runs 15 residues. The DNA of the CDR3 is TGTGCCAGCTGCCGACCCCACCCTTATATCTACGAGCAGTACTTC. Translating gives CASCRPHPYIYEQYF.

V is TRBV5-6 and J is TRBJ1-2; no definite D call. The CDR3 totals 13 residues. The V and J ends lost 1 base and 8 bases respectively, with 12 bases between them. The germline V gene encodes CDR1 SGHDT and CDR2 YYEEEE. The chain's CDR3 is CASSLYGVSGYTF. CDR3 in DNA: TGTGCCAGCAGCTTGTACGGGGTTAGCGGCTACACCTTC. The whole variable domain, filled in from reference TRBV5-6 and TRBJ1-2, reads DAGVTQSPTHLIKTRGQQVTLRCSPKSGHDTVSWYQQALGQGPQFIFQYYEEEERQRGNFPDRFSGHQFPNYSSELNVNALLLGDSALYLCASSLYGVSGYTFGSGTRLTVV.

The J gene is TRBJ2-5, the V gene TRBV11-2; D is perhaps TRBD1 (5 bases). The ends were cut back, 4 bases at V and 5 bases at J, with 14 bases in the middle. The CDR3 spans 14 residues. The germline CDR1 and CDR2 sequences are SGHAT and FQNNGV. In nucleotides, the CDR3 is TGTGCCAGCAGCTATCAGGGTTGGCGGGAGACCCAGTACTTC. Protein: CASSYQGWRETQYF.

A few counts support this clonotype. The V call is TRBV24-1, the J call TRBJ2-5; 11 bases are shared with TRBD2. V trimming: 1 base; J trimming: 1 base; junction bases outside the gene matches: 4. This CDR3 has 17 amino acids. In germline, CDR1 is KGHDR, CDR2 SFDVKD. The CDR3 is CATSDFGLAGGQETQYF. The CDR3 DNA sequence: TGTGCCACCAGTGATTTCGGGCTAGCGGGGGGCCAAGAGACCCAGTACTTC.